The rows below give T cell receptor beta chains drawn from one sample of a study of blood T cell repertoires in COVID-19. The assay was immunoSEQ multiplex PCR, and TCRdb's table has in-frame clones only and misses some. The sample consists of about 210,000 clones, 70% to 90% of them appearing once. The source material was PBMCs or T cells enriched from blood (not recorded which). The receptors stem from a woman under 30 who had recovered from COVID-19. CDR3s include the opening cysteine and the closing phenylalanine or tryptophan. D genes are given only for firm matches. A row's size may be missing; if present it is once, few, many or a size class.

v_gene: TRBV11-2
j_gene: TRBJ2-5
abundance: .
d_gene: TRBD2
CDR3nt: TGTGCCAGCAGCTTACTTAGCGGGGGGCCGCTCTTCGAGACCCAGTACTTC
CDR3aa: CASSLLSGGPLFETQYF

v_gene: TRBV15
j_gene: TRBJ1-2
abundance: .
d_gene: .
CDR3nt: TGTGCCACCAGCAGAGGAGGCAGGGCCCCTGGGGGCTACACCTTC
CDR3aa: CATSRGGRAPGGYTF

v_gene: TRBV7-3
j_gene: TRBJ2-7
abundance: few
d_gene: TRBD1
CDR3nt: TGTGCCAGCTCTACGGACAGGGGCCACGAGCAGTACTTC
CDR3aa: CASSTDRGHEQYF

v_gene: TRBV30
j_gene: TRBJ2-7
abundance: .
d_gene: TRBD2
CDR3nt: TGTGCCTGGACCCGACTAGCGGGGAGCTACGAGCAGTACTTC
CDR3aa: CAWTRLAGSYEQYF

v_gene: TRBV5-4
j_gene: TRBJ1-4
abundance: .
d_gene: .
CDR3nt: TGTGCCAGCAGCTTGGGAGAGCCGAATGAAAAACTGTTTTTT
CDR3aa: CASSLGEPNEKLFF

v_gene: TRBV6-5
j_gene: TRBJ2-5
abundance: .
d_gene: .
CDR3nt: TGTGCCAGCAGCAGGTCGGAGACCCAGTACTTC
CDR3aa: CASSRSETQYF

v_gene: TRBV18
j_gene: TRBJ1-1
abundance: .
d_gene: .
CDR3nt: TGTGCCAGCTCACCCGAGCTGAGGGTTAACACTGAAGCTTTCTTT
CDR3aa: CASSPELRVNTEAFF

v_gene: TRBV28
j_gene: TRBJ2-7
abundance: .
d_gene: .
CDR3nt: TGTGCCAGCAGTAGGACAGTCGTAAAGGAGCAGTACTTC
CDR3aa: CASSRTVVKEQYF

v_gene: TRBV7-9
j_gene: TRBJ1-3
abundance: few
d_gene: TRBD1
CDR3nt: TGTGCCAGCAGCACGGACAGGGGATCTGGAAACACCATATATTTT
CDR3aa: CASSTDRGSGNTIYF

v_gene: TRBV6-1
j_gene: TRBJ1-2
abundance: .
d_gene: .
CDR3nt: TGTGCCAGCAGTGACCATCATGGTACGGGCTATGGCTACACCTTC
CDR3aa: CASSDHHGTGYGYTF

v_gene: TRBV21-1
j_gene: TRBJ1-6
abundance: once
d_gene: .
CDR3nt: TGTGCCAGCAGCACTCCGGGACAGAGGGCGAATTCACCCCTCCACTTT
CDR3aa: CASSTPGQRANSPLHF

v_gene: TRBV5-8
j_gene: TRBJ2-2
abundance: .
d_gene: .
CDR3nt: TGTGCCAGCAGCTCTGGACAGTACACCGGGGAGCTGTTTTTT
CDR3aa: CASSSGQYTGELFF

v_gene: TRBV19
j_gene: TRBJ1-5
abundance: once
d_gene: TRBD1
CDR3nt: TGTGCCAGTAGTATAGAAGCGGACAGGGAGAATCAGCCCCAGCATTTT
CDR3aa: CASSIEADRENQPQHF

v_gene: TRBV5-1
j_gene: TRBJ1-1
abundance: .
d_gene: TRBD1
CDR3nt: TGCGCCAGCAGCTCCGGGACAGGGGATAACACTGAAGCTTTCTTT
CDR3aa: CASSSGTGDNTEAFF